A single sample gave rise to the 10 T cell receptor beta chains below, sequenced in a study of T cell changes during pregnancy in multiple sclerosis (dated by TCRdb to the late 2010s). Library construction relied on the immunoSEQ multiplex PCR assay. Imported from immuneACCESS, the table was reduced by TCRdb to in-frame sequences with V and J called. These copies leave out some clones; in studies compared against another copy, an unresolved V gene accounts for under half, and the cause of the remainder is not known. The sample has 85,000 to 130,000 clones on record, roughly 92% of them singletons. Clones ranked in the top ten supply 1% to 1.5% of the sample. The source was peripheral blood, collected in the second trimester of pregnancy. The receptors shown here come from a female donor with multiple sclerosis, enrolled in a pregnancy study.

V gene TRBV6-1 combines with J gene TRBJ1-2; D may be TRBD1 (5 bases). Germline values: CDR1 MNHNS, CDR2 SASEGT. The CDR3 totals 14 residues. Between the trimmed V and J ends, which lost 5 bases and 3 bases, there was a span of 13 bases. The chain's CDR3 is CASSSRGGYYGYTF. The CDR3 DNA is TGTGCCAGCAGTAGCCGGGGGGGTTACTATGGCTACACCTTC.

The chain uses TRBV9 and TRBJ2-7, with TRBD1 matching 9 bases. Per germline, CDR1 SGDLS and CDR2 YYNGEE. Trimming cost V 4 bases and J 5 bases; bases outside gene matches: 4. This CDR3 comprises 13 residues. CDR3: CASSRDRADEQYF. Here the CDR3 DNA reads TGTGCCAGCAGCCGGGACAGGGCGGACGAGCAGTACTTC.

This rearrangement joins TRBV6-1 to TRBJ1-5; D unresolved. This CDR3 region has 15 residues. Trimming removed 7 bases at V and 5 bases at J, with 18 bases between. The germline V gene has CDR1 MNHNS and CDR2 SASEGT. DNA for the CDR3: TGTGCCAGCATATTCCGAGAGGGATGGGATCAGCCCCAGCATTTT. This codes for CASIFREGWDQPQHF.

V is TRBV5-5 and J is TRBJ1-1; no definite D call. Germline CDR1 reads SGHKS; CDR2 reads YYEKEE (reference sequence). The CDR3 sequence is 13 residues long. V dropped 2 bases and J dropped 5 bases, with 10 bases sitting between them. CDR3 region: CASSFQALTEAFF. The DNA for the CDR3 is TGTGCCAGCAGCTTCCAGGCGCTTACTGAAGCTTTCTTT.

This clone was counted between two and nine times. One end of the junction varies from germline; a read error may be responsible. The chain links TRBV10-2 to TRBJ1-1; tentatively, D is TRBD1 (6 bases). Germline V CDR1 and CDR2: WSHSY, SAAADI. The CDR3 is made up of 14 amino acids. As DNA, the CDR3 is TGCGCCAGCACTGAGCTGCTCAGGGGCGATGAAGCTTTCTTT. Residues: CASTELLRGDEAFF.

This rearrangement joins TRBV27 to TRBJ2-7; D perhaps matches TRBD2 (5 bases). Trimming removed 5 bases from V and 1 base from J, with 12 bases in between. CDR3 length: 14 residues. Germline CDR1 MNHEY, CDR2 SMNVEV (reference sequence). DNA of the CDR3: TGTGCCAGCAGTCAGGAAACGGGATCCTACGAGCAGTACTTC. Its translation is CASSQETGSYEQYF.

This chain uses TRBV25-1 with TRBJ2-1, with TRBD2 identical over 8 bases. The CDR3 is 16 amino acids. Germline assignment: CDR1 MGHDK and CDR2 SYGVNS. V shed 2 bases and J 7 bases; nucleotides not matched to a gene: 10. The DNA of the CDR3 is TGTGCCAGCAGTGAACATGGCAGCGGGAGTAAAAATGAGCAGTTCTTC. This translates into CASSEHGSGSKNEQFF.

This chain connects TRBV7-9 to TRBJ1-2, with D unresolved. The germline CDR1 and CDR2 sequences are SEHNR and FQNEAQ (reference sequence). CDR3 size: 15 residues. The germline V and J ends were trimmed by 0 bases and 4 bases, with 12 bases remaining between them. The chain's CDR3 is CASSLAHRGSYGYTF. CDR3 DNA: TGTGCCAGCAGCTTAGCGCATAGAGGCTCCTATGGCTACACCTTC.

The chain links TRBV5-6 to TRBJ1-6; 9 nucleotides align to TRBD1. Germline-derived CDR1 and CDR2 are SGHDT and YYEEEE. Losses at the gene ends were 5 bases for V and 10 bases for J; bases not matched to a gene: 10. CDR3 length equals 15 residues. Written as DNA, the CDR3 is TGTGCCAGCAGTGGGGGGGGACAGGGTTGGTCACCCCTCCACTTT. Its translation is CASSGGGQGWSPLHF.

The chain couples TRBV28 to TRBJ2-7; D is undetermined. The V end lost 4 bases, the J end lost 5 bases, and 6 bases lay between the germline ends. Germline V gene lookup returns CDR1 MDHEN and CDR2 SYDVKM. CDR3 size: 11 residues. The CDR3 region has the DNA TGTGCCAGCAGTTCCCCGGACGAGCAGTACTTC. The encoded protein is CASSSPDEQYF.